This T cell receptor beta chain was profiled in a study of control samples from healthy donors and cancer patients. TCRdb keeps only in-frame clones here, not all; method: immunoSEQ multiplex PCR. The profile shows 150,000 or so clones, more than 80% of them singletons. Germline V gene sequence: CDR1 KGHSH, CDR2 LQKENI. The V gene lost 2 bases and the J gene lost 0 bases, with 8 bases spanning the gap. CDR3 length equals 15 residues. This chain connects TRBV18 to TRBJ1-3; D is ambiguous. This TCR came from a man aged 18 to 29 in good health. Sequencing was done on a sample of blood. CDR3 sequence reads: CASSPVPSSGNTIYF. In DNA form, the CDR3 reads TGTGCCAGCTCACCAGTCCCTTCCTCTGGAAACACCATATATTTT.